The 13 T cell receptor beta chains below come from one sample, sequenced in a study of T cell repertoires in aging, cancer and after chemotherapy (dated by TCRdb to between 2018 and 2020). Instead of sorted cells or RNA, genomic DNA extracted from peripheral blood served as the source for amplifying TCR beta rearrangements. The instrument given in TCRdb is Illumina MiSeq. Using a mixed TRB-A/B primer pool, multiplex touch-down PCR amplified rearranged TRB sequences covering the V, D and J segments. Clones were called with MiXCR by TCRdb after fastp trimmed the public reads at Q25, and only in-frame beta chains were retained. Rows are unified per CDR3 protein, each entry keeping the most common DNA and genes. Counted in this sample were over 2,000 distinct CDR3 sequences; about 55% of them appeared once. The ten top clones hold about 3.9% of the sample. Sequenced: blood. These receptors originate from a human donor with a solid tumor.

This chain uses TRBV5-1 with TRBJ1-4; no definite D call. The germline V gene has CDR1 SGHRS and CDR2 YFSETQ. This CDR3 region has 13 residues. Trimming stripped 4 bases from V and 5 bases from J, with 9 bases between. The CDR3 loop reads CASSPTENEKLFF. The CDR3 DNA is TGCGCCAGCAGCCCGACGGAGAATGAAAAACTGTTTTTT.

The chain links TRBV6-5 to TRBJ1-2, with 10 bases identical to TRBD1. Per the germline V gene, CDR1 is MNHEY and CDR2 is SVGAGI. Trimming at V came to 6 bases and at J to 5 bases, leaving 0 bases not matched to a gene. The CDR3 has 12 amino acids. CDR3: CASRGQGYGYTF. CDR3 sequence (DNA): TGTGCCAGCAGGGGACAGGGGTATGGCTACACCTTC.

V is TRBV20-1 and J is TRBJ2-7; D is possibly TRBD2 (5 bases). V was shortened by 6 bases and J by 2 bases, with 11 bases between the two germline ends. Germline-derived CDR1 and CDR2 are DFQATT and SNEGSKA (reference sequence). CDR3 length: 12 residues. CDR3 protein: CSAVAQTYEQYF. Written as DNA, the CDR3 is TGCAGTGCCGTAGCGCAGACCTACGAGCAGTACTTC.

CDR3 DNA: TGTGCCAGCAGTAACCAGGGATACACTGAAGCTTTCTTT. Its translation is CASSNQGYTEAFF. V is TRBV27 and J is TRBJ1-1; maybe TRBD1 (5 bases). V was pared by 5 bases and J by 3 bases, with 10 bases between. Germline V gives CDR1 MNHEY, CDR2 SMNVEV (reference sequence). The CDR3 has 13 amino acids.

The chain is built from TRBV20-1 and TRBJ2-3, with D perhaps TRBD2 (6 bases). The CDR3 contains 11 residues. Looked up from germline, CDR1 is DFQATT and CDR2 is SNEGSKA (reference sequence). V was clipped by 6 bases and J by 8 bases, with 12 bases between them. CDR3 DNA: TGCAGTGCCCAGGTGGGGGGTACGCAGTATTTT. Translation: CSAQVGGTQYF.

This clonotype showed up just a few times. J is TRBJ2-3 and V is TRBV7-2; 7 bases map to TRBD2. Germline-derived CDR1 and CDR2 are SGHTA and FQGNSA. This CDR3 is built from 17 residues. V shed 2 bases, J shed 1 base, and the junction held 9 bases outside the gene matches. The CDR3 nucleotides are TGTGCCAGCAGCTTAAAATTGGGCGCGGGGGGCACAGATACGCAGTATTTT. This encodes CASSLKLGAGGTDTQYF.

The CDR3 protein is CASSLGLAKDEQYF. Written as DNA, the CDR3 is TGTGCCAGCAGCTTGGGACTAGCGAAGGACGAGCAGTACTTC. This chain uses TRBV5-4 with TRBJ2-7; 8 nucleotides align to TRBD2. Germline V gene data show CDR1 as SGHNT and CDR2 as YYREEE (reference sequence). With 0 bases clipped from V and 5 bases from J, the junction kept 4 bases outside the gene matches. The CDR3 extends over 14 amino acids.

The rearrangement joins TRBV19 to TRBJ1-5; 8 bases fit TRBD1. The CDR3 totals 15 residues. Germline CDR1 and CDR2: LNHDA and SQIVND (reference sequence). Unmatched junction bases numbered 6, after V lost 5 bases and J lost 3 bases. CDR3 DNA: TGTGCCAGTAGTGGACGGACAGGGCTCAATCAGCCCCAGCATTTT. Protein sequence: CASSGRTGLNQPQHF.

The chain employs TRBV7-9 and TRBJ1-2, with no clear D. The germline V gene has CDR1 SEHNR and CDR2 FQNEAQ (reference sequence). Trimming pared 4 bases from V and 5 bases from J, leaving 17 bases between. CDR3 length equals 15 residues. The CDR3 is CASSSQWLPDYGYTF. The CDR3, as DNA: TGTGCCAGCAGCTCTCAATGGCTACCGGATTATGGCTACACCTTC.

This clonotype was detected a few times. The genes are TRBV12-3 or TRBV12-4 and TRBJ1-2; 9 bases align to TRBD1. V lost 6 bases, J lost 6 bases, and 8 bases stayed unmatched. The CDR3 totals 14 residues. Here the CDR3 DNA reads TGTGCCAGCAGCCCGCTACAGGGGGCTGATGGCTACACCTTC. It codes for CASSPLQGADGYTF.

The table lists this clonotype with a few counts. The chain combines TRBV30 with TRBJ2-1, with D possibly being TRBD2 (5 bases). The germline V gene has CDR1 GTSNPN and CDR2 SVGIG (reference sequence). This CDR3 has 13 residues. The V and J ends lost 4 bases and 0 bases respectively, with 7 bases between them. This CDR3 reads CAWIGSSYNEQFF. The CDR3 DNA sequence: TGTGCCTGGATAGGGAGCTCCTACAATGAGCAGTTCTTC.

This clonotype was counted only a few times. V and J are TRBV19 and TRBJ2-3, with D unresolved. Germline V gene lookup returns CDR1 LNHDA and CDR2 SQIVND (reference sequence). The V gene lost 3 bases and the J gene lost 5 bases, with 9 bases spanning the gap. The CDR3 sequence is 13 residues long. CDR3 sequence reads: CASSIGPGDTQYF. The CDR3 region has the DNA TGTGCCAGTAGTATCGGGCCGGGAGATACGCAGTATTTT.

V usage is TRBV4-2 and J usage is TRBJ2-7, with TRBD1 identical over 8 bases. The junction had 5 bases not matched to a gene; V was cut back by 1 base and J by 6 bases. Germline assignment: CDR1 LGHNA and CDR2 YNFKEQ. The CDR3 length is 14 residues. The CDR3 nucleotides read TGTGCCAGCAGCCAAGGGACAGGGCGCGGCGAGCAGTACTTC. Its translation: CASSQGTGRGEQYF.